Listed below are T cell receptor beta chains from one sample, sequenced in a study of spatial heterogeneity in lung cancer. One entry per CDR3 protein results from TCRdb running MiXCR on the 5' RACE reads. The data show about 44,000 distinct CDR3 sequences, approximately 13% seen once. Here the sequenced sample was PBMCs, taken at surgery. These receptors were taken from a male donor with early-stage non-small cell lung cancer. Each CDR3 is given with its conserved first and last residue. The D gene is left open where the match is weak. Size tells how often a clone was seen (once, few, many) or the class of an expanded clone, and some rows leave it out.

clone size	J gene	D gene	V gene	CDR3 protein	CDR3 DNA
NA	TRBJ2-7	NA	TRBV11-2	CASSSARGTRGGKQYF	TGTGCCAGCAGCTCCGCCCGGGGGACACGAGGTGGAAAGCAGTACTTC
NA	TRBJ2-7	NA	TRBV20-1	CSAPDRTYEQYF	TGCAGTGCTCCTGACAGGACCTACGAGCAGTACTTC
NA	TRBJ1-4	NA	TRBV18	CASSGSGREKLFF	TGTGCCAGCTCAGGGTCGGGTCGCGAAAAACTGTTTTTT
NA	TRBJ1-1	NA	TRBV6-6	CASSYGSQAFF	TGTGCCAGCAGTTATGGGTCTCAAGCTTTCTTT
NA	TRBJ2-5	NA	TRBV3-1	CASSQVPGAQYF	TGTGCCAGCAGCCAAGTCCCAGGGGCCCAGTACTTC
few	TRBJ2-7	TRBD1	TRBV18	CASSPQGVYEQYF	TGTGCCAGCTCACCCCAGGGGGTCTACGAGCAGTACTTC
few	TRBJ2-1	NA	TRBV7-9	CASSLAGTYNEQFF	TGTGCCAGCAGCTTGGCGGGCACCTACAATGAGCAGTTCTTC
NA	TRBJ2-5	NA	TRBV30	CAWSKRRTQETQYF	TGTGCCTGGAGTAAGAGAAGAACGCAAGAGACCCAGTACTTC
few	TRBJ2-1	NA	TRBV5-1	CASSLEASPSNEQFF	TGCGCCAGCAGCTTGGAGGCATCCCCAAGCAATGAGCAGTTCTTC
few	TRBJ2-7	NA	TRBV20-1	CSADSRTLGEQYF	TGCAGTGCTGACAGCCGAACCCTAGGCGAGCAGTACTTC
NA	TRBJ2-2	NA	TRBV20-1	CSARDRGNTGELFF	TGCAGTGCTAGAGATAGGGGAAACACCGGGGAGCTGTTTTTT
many	TRBJ2-7	NA	TRBV24-1	CATIAGDYEQYF	TGTGCCACCATTGCAGGGGATTACGAGCAGTACTTC
NA	TRBJ2-1	NA	TRBV7-8	CASTSRWTERHNEQFF	TGTGCCAGCACCTCCCGCTGGACTGAACGTCACAATGAGCAGTTCTTC
NA	TRBJ2-7	NA	TRBV7-9	CASSLAGGSYEQYF	TGTGCCAGCAGCTTAGCGGGGGGCTCCTACGAGCAGTACTTC
medium-sized	TRBJ2-7	TRBD1	TRBV6-2/TRBV6-3	CAGRTGLIGEQYF	TGTGCCGGACGGACAGGCCTCATCGGCGAGCAGTACTTC
few	TRBJ1-2	TRBD1	TRBV28	CASSLAGGDYGYTF	TGTGCCAGCAGTTTAGCAGGGGGCGACTATGGCTACACCTTC
NA	TRBJ2-5	TRBD1	TRBV5-1	CASSLETLTGQGLPETQYF	TGCGCCAGCAGCTTGGAAACCCTGACAGGGCAGGGGCTCCCAGAGACCCAGTACTTC
NA	TRBJ1-1	TRBD1	TRBV7-2	CASSLGQGYEAFF	TGTGCCAGCAGCTTAGGACAGGGGTATGAAGCTTTCTTT
NA	TRBJ2-4	NA	TRBV4-3	CASSQDFPVDGGNIQYF	TGCGCCAGCAGCCAAGATTTTCCTGTTGACGGCGGAAACATTCAGTACTTC
NA	TRBJ2-2	NA	TRBV6-1	CASSILNTGELFF	TGTGCCAGCAGCATACTGAACACCGGGGAGCTGTTTTTT
NA	TRBJ1-6	NA	TRBV11-2	CASSLGRAGNSPLHF	TGTGCCAGCAGCTTAGGCAGGGCTGGCAATTCACCCCTCCACTTT
NA	TRBJ1-1	NA	TRBV14	CASSQLTSEAFF	TGTGCCAGCAGCCAGTTAACTTCTGAAGCTTTCTTT
many	TRBJ2-2	NA	TRBV10-3	CAISESPAGAGELFF	TGTGCCATCAGTGAGTCCCCGGCAGGGGCCGGGGAGCTGTTTTTT
NA	TRBJ1-6	NA	TRBV12-3/TRBV12-4	CASSLIGDYNSPLHF	TGTGCCAGCAGTTTAATTGGTGATTATAATTCACCCCTCCACTTT
few	TRBJ1-5	TRBD1	TRBV7-2	CASSYSGQGGQPQHF	TGTGCCAGCAGCTACTCTGGACAGGGAGGCCAGCCCCAGCATTTT
many	TRBJ2-7	TRBD2	TRBV28	CASYSIGLAGLGGDEQYF	TGTGCCAGCTACTCGATCGGACTAGCGGGACTGGGAGGGGACGAGCAGTACTTC
few	TRBJ2-1	NA	TRBV2	CASSGGWLTSYNEQFF	TGTGCCAGCAGTGGAGGGTGGCTGACCTCCTACAATGAGCAGTTCTTC
many	TRBJ1-2	NA	TRBV7-8	CASSPQGYGYTF	TGTGCCAGCAGCCCGCAGGGCTATGGCTACACCTTC
NA	TRBJ1-6	NA	TRBV25-1	CASSEELGIGVPLHF	TGTGCCAGCAGTGAGGAATTAGGGATAGGCGTACCCCTCCACTTT
medium-sized	TRBJ2-1	TRBD1	TRBV7-9	CASSPRTGGYEQFF	TGTGCCAGCAGCCCACGGACAGGGGGGTATGAGCAGTTCTTC
few	TRBJ2-7	NA	TRBV28	CASGSASDLTYEQYF	TGTGCCAGCGGGTCCGCTAGCGATCTAACCTACGAGCAGTACTTC
many	TRBJ2-7	NA	TRBV6-6	CASSYGQGVEQYF	TGTGCCAGCAGTTACGGGCAGGGTGTCGAGCAGTACTTC
few	TRBJ2-7	NA	TRBV20-1	CSALDSPYEQYF	TGCAGTGCGTTGGACAGCCCCTACGAGCAGTACTTC
NA	TRBJ1-3	NA	TRBV7-2	CASSSVRLSGNTIYF	TGTGCCAGCAGCTCCGTCAGACTCTCTGGAAACACCATATATTTT
few	TRBJ1-3	NA	TRBV4-1	CASSQDYGNTIYF	TGCGCCAGCAGCCAAGATTACGGAAACACCATATATTTT
few	TRBJ1-5	NA	TRBV7-9	CASSFGGGPQHF	TGTGCCAGCAGCTTCGGGGGCGGGCCCCAGCATTTT
few	TRBJ1-5	NA	TRBV7-9	CASSPERDQPQHF	TGTGCCAGCAGCCCTGAACGGGATCAGCCCCAGCATTTT
NA	TRBJ1-6	TRBD1	TRBV9	CASSAGQGGLPLHF	TGTGCCAGCAGCGCAGGACAGGGAGGATTACCCCTCCACTTT
many	TRBJ2-7	NA	TRBV4-2	CASSSYRDNYEQYF	TGTGCCAGCAGCTCGTACCGGGACAACTACGAGCAGTACTTC
many	TRBJ2-7	NA	TRBV10-3	CAIRRTVWPYEQYF	TGTGCCATCAGGAGGACAGTCTGGCCCTACGAGCAGTACTTC
NA	TRBJ2-2	TRBD2	TRBV7-2	CASSLTAGNTGELFF	TGTGCCAGCAGCTTAACAGCGGGAAACACCGGGGAGCTGTTTTTT
few	TRBJ2-5	NA	TRBV27	CASSLWGGGGETQYF	TGTGCCAGCAGTTTATGGGGCGGAGGAGGAGAGACCCAGTACTTC
NA	TRBJ2-1	TRBD2	TRBV13	CASIRAGGPNEQFF	TGTGCCAGCATCCGCGCGGGGGGGCCCAATGAGCAGTTCTTC
NA	TRBJ2-1	TRBD2	TRBV7-2	CASSTGTSGRPSYNEQFF	TGTGCCAGCAGTACCGGGACTAGCGGGCGCCCATCCTACAATGAGCAGTTCTTC
few	TRBJ2-2	TRBD1	TRBV28	CASNRDRGITGELFF	TGTGCCAGCAACCGGGACAGGGGGATCACCGGGGAGCTGTTTTTT
many	TRBJ2-5	NA	TRBV25-1	CASSVTPVETQYF	TGTGCCAGCAGTGTTACCCCAGTGGAGACCCAGTACTTC
few	TRBJ1-1	NA	TRBV7-9	CASSLQAGETEAFF	TGTGCCAGCAGCTTACAGGCGGGGGAGACTGAAGCTTTCTTT
NA	TRBJ2-1	NA	TRBV7-8	CASSKNNEQFF	TGTGCCAGCAGCAAAAACAATGAGCAGTTCTTC
NA	TRBJ1-6	NA	TRBV10-1	CASSRGFENSPLHF	TGCGCCAGCAGTCGAGGGTTCGAGAATTCACCCCTCCACTTT
NA	TRBJ2-1	NA	TRBV7-2	CASTDREGSNEQFF	TGTGCCAGCACCGACCGAGAGGGGAGCAATGAGCAGTTCTTC
NA	TRBJ1-2	TRBD1	TRBV6-2/TRBV6-3	CASTNPGQSYTF	TGTGCCAGCACCAACCCGGGACAGAGCTACACCTTC
NA	TRBJ1-3	NA	TRBV18	CASSPPNRDNGNTIYF	TGTGCCAGCTCACCACCGAACAGGGATAATGGAAACACCATATATTTT
few	TRBJ1-1	NA	TRBV12-3/TRBV12-4	CASSFSRPKAFF	TGTGCCAGCAGTTTTAGCAGGCCCAAAGCTTTCTTT
few	TRBJ2-7	TRBD1	TRBV6-5	CASTPTGRSSYEQYF	TGTGCCAGCACCCCGACAGGGAGAAGCTCCTACGAGCAGTACTTC
many	TRBJ1-2	TRBD1	TRBV13	CASSLGTGNYGYTF	TGTGCCAGCAGCTTAGGGACAGGGAACTATGGCTACACCTTC
NA	TRBJ2-5	TRBD2	TRBV7-2	CASSLARLAGQETQYF	TGTGCCAGCAGCTTAGCGCGACTAGCGGGCCAAGAGACCCAGTACTTC
NA	TRBJ2-2	TRBD2	TRBV25-1	CASSLGLAGGPGGELFF	TGTGCCAGCAGCTTAGGACTAGCGGGAGGGCCTGGCGGGGAGCTGTTTTTT
NA	TRBJ1-6	TRBD1	TRBV28	CASSSQDRDNSPLHF	TGTGCCAGCAGTTCCCAGGACAGGGACAATTCACCCCTCCACTTT
NA	TRBJ2-3	TRBD1	TRBV7-3	CASSKQGIAMSSTDTQYF	TGTGCCAGCAGCAAACAGGGGATCGCAATGTCTAGCACAGATACGCAGTATTTT